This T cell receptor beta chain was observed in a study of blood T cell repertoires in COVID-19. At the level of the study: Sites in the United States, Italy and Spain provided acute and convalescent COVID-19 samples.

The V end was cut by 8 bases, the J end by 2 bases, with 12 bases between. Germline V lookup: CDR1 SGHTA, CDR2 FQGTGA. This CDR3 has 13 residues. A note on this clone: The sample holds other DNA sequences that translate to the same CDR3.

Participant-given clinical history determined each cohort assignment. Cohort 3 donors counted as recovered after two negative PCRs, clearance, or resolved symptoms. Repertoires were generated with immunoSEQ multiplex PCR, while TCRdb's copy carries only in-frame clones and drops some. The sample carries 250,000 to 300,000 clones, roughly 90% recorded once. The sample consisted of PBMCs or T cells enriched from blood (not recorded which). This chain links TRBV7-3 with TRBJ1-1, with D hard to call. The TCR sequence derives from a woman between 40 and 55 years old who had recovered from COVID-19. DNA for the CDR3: TGTGCCAGCCGAGGCAGCCCAAACACTGAAGCTTTCTTT. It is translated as CASRGSPNTEAFF.